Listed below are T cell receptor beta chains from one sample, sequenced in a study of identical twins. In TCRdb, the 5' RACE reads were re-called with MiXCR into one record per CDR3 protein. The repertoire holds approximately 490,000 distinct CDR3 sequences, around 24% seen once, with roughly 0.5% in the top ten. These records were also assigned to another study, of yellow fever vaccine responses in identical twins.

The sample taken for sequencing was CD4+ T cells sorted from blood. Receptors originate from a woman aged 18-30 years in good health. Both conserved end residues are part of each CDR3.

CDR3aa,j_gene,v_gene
CASSQQGDHQPQHF,TRBJ1-5,TRBV18
CASSQDVSPQYF,TRBJ2-5,TRBV3-1
CASSQSDDRPYHF,TRBJ1-6,TRBV3-1
CASSLLGQNEQFF,TRBJ2-1,TRBV7-7
CASTGTGFLVSPLHF,TRBJ1-6,TRBV6-1
CASSLRTGDNSPLHF,TRBJ1-6,TRBV7-6
CASSFKTGGMTDTQYF,TRBJ2-3,TRBV12-3/TRBV12-4
CASSLGPAPNTGELFF,TRBJ2-2,TRBV4-1
CASSSLAGAGEQYF,TRBJ2-7,TRBV12-3/TRBV12-4
CSARAAGGGDNEQFF,TRBJ2-1,TRBV20-1
CASTPTSYNEQFF,TRBJ2-1,TRBV2
CASSQGQISTDTQYF,TRBJ2-3,TRBV3-1
CATSEIGTGRQETQYF,TRBJ2-5,TRBV24-1
CASNKDRYTEAFF,TRBJ1-1,TRBV7-9
CSVDSARGRTDTQYF,TRBJ2-3,TRBV29-1
CASSEKGYEQYF,TRBJ2-7,TRBV2
CASSRLGTSTDTQYF,TRBJ2-3,TRBV7-3
CASRPGGAYEQYF,TRBJ2-7,TRBV28
CASSLALGRAGELFF,TRBJ2-2,TRBV12-3/TRBV12-4
CASTVATYEQYF,TRBJ2-7,TRBV11-2
CSARDTLGGSRYNEQFF,TRBJ2-1,TRBV20-1
CASIEMRFQETQYF,TRBJ2-5,TRBV6-1
CASSPTGTVQETQYF,TRBJ2-5,TRBV7-9
CASSSPGLTDTQYF,TRBJ2-3,TRBV27
CASSPPAGQGDLNTIYF,TRBJ1-3,TRBV7-2
CASSSTMGGTQYF,TRBJ2-3,TRBV7-6
CASSLDAANSYNEQFF,TRBJ2-1,TRBV12-3/TRBV12-4
CASSLGTTPKDGANVLTF,TRBJ2-6,TRBV7-3
CASSPPKEFYEQFF,TRBJ2-1,TRBV9
CASNRGGSNTEAFF,TRBJ1-1,TRBV6-1
CASSPIIGGWTDTQYF,TRBJ2-3,TRBV5-6
CASSRTSGGAVYNEQFF,TRBJ2-1,TRBV7-2
CASIADRGYTGELFF,TRBJ2-2,TRBV2